This TCR beta chain derives from a study of T cell changes during pregnancy in multiple sclerosis. The protocol was immunoSEQ multiplex PCR, while the TCRdb copy is restricted to in-frame clones and leaves out a portion. The data show under 100,000 clones, about 95% seen once. This clone was found a few times. This CDR3 has 17 residues. V lost 6 bases, J lost 6 bases, and 27 bases lay in between. CDR1 MNHEY and CDR2 SMNVEV come from the germline V gene (reference sequence). The material sequenced was peripheral blood, taken in the second trimester of pregnancy. The chain couples TRBV27 to TRBJ2-7; possible D gene TRBD2, 5 bases. The receptor was derived from a female donor with multiple sclerosis, enrolled in a pregnancy study. Here the CDR3 DNA reads TGTGCCAGCAGGGCCCGGGTTAGAGGCAGGAGGTATGGCGAGCAGTACTTC. This sequence encodes CASRARVRGRRYGEQYF.